Sequencing of this T cell receptor (beta chain) was carried out in a study of cytomegalovirus exposure and HLA in healthy donors (dated by TCRdb to about 2017). Describing the broader study: According to an earlier analysis of around 600 of the donors, 200 million or so T cells yielded 100 million or so unique TCR beta sequences and 276 Gb of sequence data. Both class I and class II loci were covered by HLA typing, at four-digit resolution. On average, 235,054 unique TCR beta nucleotide sequences were sequenced per donor among more than 350 genotyped donors of the cohort, with about 17% of those sequences being non-productive. Rather than using new phenotypic data, the later analysis identified candidate immune exposures from TCR beta sequences and from how often those sequences occurred across donors. Roughly 300 gigabases of sequencing data and around 88 million unique TCR sequences made up an early release that covered several hundred HLA-typed donors. The study aimed to test whether signatures of past pathogen exposure could be identified by cataloging public T cell receptors. Donor age, sex, ethnicity and CMV serostatus were compiled together with the repertoire data. All discovery cohort repertoires had been generated on a single sequencing platform. The study used immunosequencing to profile the T cell repertoires of 666 subjects and linked those repertoires to cytomegalovirus serostatus. An earlier analysis of around 580 of the donors used high-throughput TCR beta sequencing to judge whether each TCR beta V gene segment behaved as functional or pseudogenic. A handful of DR-DQ haplotypes were handled as single units for association and clustering because linkage in the cohort was strong. Besides the first cohort of 666 subjects, a separate validation cohort made up of roughly 120 different subjects was used. Typing coverage differed by locus: A, B, C, DRB1 and DQB1 were typed in roughly 620-630 donors, DQA1 in roughly 500, DPA1 in approximately 600, and DPB1 in around 490. To predict cytomegalovirus infection status, the study combined high-throughput TCR immunosequencing, statistical association of individual TCRs with disease status, and machine learning. A later genetic analysis took genome-wide SNP genotypes for 398 of the 666 donors and used that subset as a discovery cohort. Of the roughly 400 genotyped donors, over 65% fell in the genetic ancestry cluster associated with self-reported Caucasian donors. A later analysis re-analyzed previously published TCR beta repertoires from approximately 700 donors and added high-resolution HLA genotyping to study TCR occurrence patterns.

The study at large found these results: The only immune exposure information available for the cohort was CMV serostatus. At a false discovery rate of 0.05, a later analysis linked around 15,000 TCR beta sequences to specific HLA alleles. In both the original and validation cohorts, the classifier was reported to diagnose cytomegalovirus status with high specificity and sensitivity. A few of the identified cytomegalovirus-associated TCR beta chains were confirmed in vitro to be specific for cytomegalovirus antigens. According to a later analysis, parvovirus B19, influenza, CMV and Epstein-Barr virus appeared linked to several top co-occurrence clusters. Because counts were too low, approximately 15 rarely observed V segments, including chromosome 9 orphons, were excluded from the earlier analysis of about 500 of the donors. Most CMV-associated TCR beta chains appeared to be HLA-restricted in a later analysis, and the HLA associations seemed to be driven largely by CMV exposure. In a later genetic analysis, a missense DCLRE1C variant was associated with V-gene and J-gene trimming of TCR beta chains, and the association was replicated in an independent cohort. Correlated functional status among segregating V segments might be attributable to linkage disequilibrium, but an unknown experimental factor could not be ruled out. While some public TCRs were present in many individuals, most TCR sequences turned up only very rarely across donors. A later genetic analysis reported fewer N-insertions in productive TCRs among donors in an Asian-associated ancestry cluster than the roughly 700-donor mean. Strong co-occurrence of HLA alleles, especially DR and DQ, made assigning TCR associations to individual alleles difficult. Because HLA typing was unavailable for some donors at each locus, only the typed subset was used in association tests. Sequencing depth was assumed to be roughly uniform across donors in the presence/absence analyses, though that assumption may not hold. The study gave a list of 150 to 200 TCR beta chains associated with cytomegalovirus. In a later analysis, TCR association rates were found to vary across HLA loci, with the most associated TCRs seen for DRB1 alleles and the fewest for HLA-C alleles. In an earlier analysis of 587 of the donors, most TCR beta V segments were observed in productive rearrangements about 87% or about 30% of the time, broadly matching IMGT annotations. The sequencing pipeline was judged likely to have produced a cluster of highly shared sequence variants as a technical artifact. The authors suggested that the approach could potentially be generalized to other disease states and immunological phenotypes. A further reported finding was that TCR beta sequences accurately predicted the HLA-A and HLA-B alleles for most subjects in the first cohort. In this cohort, only TCR beta chains were sequenced, and detectable features were limited by the absence of alpha or paired-chain data. A later analysis found that HLA-associated TCR beta chains were more clonally expanded and had lower generation probabilities than equally common non-associated chains.

The cohort consisted of hundreds of healthy bone marrow donors. Cohort members were all nominally healthy when sampled, although unrecorded immune exposures were likely present. The donor tested CMV seronegative and was one of the 352 seronegative cohort members. Every donor gave a peripheral blood sample, and the peripheral blood mononuclear cells from that sample were used for TCR beta sequencing. The Qiagen DNeasy Blood Extraction Kit was used to extract genomic DNA from the blood cell samples. Of note for this clone: The clone's antigen remains unknown. Its ends do not fully match the called genes, so a read error is possible.

Library preparation was by the immunoSEQ multiplex PCR assay. A mixture of 60 forward primers for TCR Vbeta segments and 13 reverse primers for TCR Jbeta segments was used in the multiplex PCR. The CDR3 region of rearranged TCR beta genes was amplified from genomic DNA by a multiplex PCR assay. The Illumina HiSeq System was used to sequence the amplified TCR beta libraries as 87-base-pair reads. The paper's processing steps were these. A later analysis tallied 75 million to 85 million unique TCR beta chains across the 666 repertoires, and roughly 11 million of those chains were shared by two or more donors. Raw reads were error-corrected and collapsed into unique sequences with a nearest-neighbor algorithm that merged closely related sequences to remove PCR and sequencing errors. Alignment of CDR3 sequences to IMGT reference sequences was used to assign V, D and J gene segments. For a sequence to be retained, a match of at least six nucleotides was required to both a V gene segment and a J gene segment. A rearrangement counted as productive if the CDR3 had no stop codons and remained in frame with V and J, and every other rearrangement counted as non-productive. CDR3 was defined by IMGT convention, running from the second conserved V-encoded cysteine to the conserved J-encoded phenylalanine. The earlier analysis of approximately 590 of the donors excluded any sequence lacking an unambiguous match to a single V gene segment. An earlier analysis of around 600 of the donors classified V segments as functional when productive rearrangements were above 56.7% and as segregating when the standard deviation between donors was above 5%. A statistical classification framework was built to diagnose cytomegalovirus status from the catalog of TCR beta chain sequences. A later analysis assigned V and J genes by comparing TCR nucleotide sequences with IMGT/GENE-DB human TR gene sequences. The TCRdist pipeline was used in a later analysis to assign CDR3 sequences and most-parsimonious VDJ recombination scenarios. A later analysis defined each TCR beta chain by its CDR3 amino acid sequence plus V-gene family, and excluded reads lacking a unique V-gene family. In a later analysis, nearly 600 highly shared, low-generation-probability nucleotide sequences were removed to address suspected cross-contamination and a sequencing artifact. A later analysis calculated a clonal expansion index for each public chain from normalized within-repertoire ranks of inferred template counts. A later analysis computed generation probabilities with a VDJ recombination model fitted to out-of-frame rearrangements, and checked the results against IGoR. Hypergeometric tests were used in a later analysis to score TCR-TCR, TCR-HLA and TCR-CMV co-occurrence, with a repertoire-size bias correction applied to the TCR pairs. False discovery rates were estimated in a later analysis by permuting HLA or CMV assignments 20 times. A later analysis grouped co-occurring TCRs with DBSCAN, adding TCRdist sequence similarity when clustering within HLA-allele-positive subsets. Repertoires with fewer than 30,000 or more than 120,000 public chains, plus five repertoires with anomalous nucleotide sharing, were excluded from co-occurrence clustering. This immuneACCESS table, as held by TCRdb, lists in-frame sequences with V and J called but not all clones. Of the missing ones, under half trace to an unresolved V gene in checked studies; the others have no known cause. That table is the source of V, J and clone size, and D and trimming were worked out from the DNA. The sample table shows approximately 140,000 clones, and roughly 79% are seen once. 1.8% of the sample lies in the top ten.

This TCR derives from a woman between 45 and 65 years old in good health and CMV-seronegative. The sequenced sample was PBMCs.

The bases read TGTTCCAGCAGCCTATCAACGGAGACCCAGTACTTC. Its translation is CSSSLSTETQYF. This sequence uses TRBV7-9 and TRBJ2-5; the D gene is unclear. Counted from cysteine to phenylalanine, this CDR3 has 12 amino acids. Only the CDR3 region is kept as DNA, spanning 36 bases read in frame from base 1. From the germline V gene (reference sequence), CDR1 is SEHNR and CDR2 is FQNEAQ.